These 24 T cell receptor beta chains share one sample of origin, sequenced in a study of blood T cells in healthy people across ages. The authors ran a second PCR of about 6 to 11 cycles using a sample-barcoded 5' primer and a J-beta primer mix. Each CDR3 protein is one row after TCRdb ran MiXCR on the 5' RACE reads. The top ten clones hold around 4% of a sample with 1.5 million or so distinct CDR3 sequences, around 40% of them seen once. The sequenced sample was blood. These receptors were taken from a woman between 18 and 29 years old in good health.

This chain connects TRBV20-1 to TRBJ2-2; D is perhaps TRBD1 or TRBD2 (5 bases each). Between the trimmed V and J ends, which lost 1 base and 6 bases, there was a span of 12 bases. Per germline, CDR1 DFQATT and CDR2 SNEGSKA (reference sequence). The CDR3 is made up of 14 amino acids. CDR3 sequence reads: CSARGPGSSGELFF. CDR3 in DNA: TGCAGTGCTAGAGGTCCAGGGAGCTCCGGGGAGCTGTTTTTT.

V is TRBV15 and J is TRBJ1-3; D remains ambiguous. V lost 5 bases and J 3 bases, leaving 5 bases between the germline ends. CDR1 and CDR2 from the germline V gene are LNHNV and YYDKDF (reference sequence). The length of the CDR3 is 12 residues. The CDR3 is CATSASGNTIYF. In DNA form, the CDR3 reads TGTGCCACCAGCGCAAGTGGAAACACCATATATTTT. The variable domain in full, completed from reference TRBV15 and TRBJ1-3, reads DAMVIQNPRYQVTQFGKPVTLSCSQTLNHNVMYWYQQKSSQAPKLLFHYYDKDFNNEADTPDNFQSRRPNTSFCFLDIRSPGLGDTAMYLCATSASGNTIYFGEGSWLTVV.

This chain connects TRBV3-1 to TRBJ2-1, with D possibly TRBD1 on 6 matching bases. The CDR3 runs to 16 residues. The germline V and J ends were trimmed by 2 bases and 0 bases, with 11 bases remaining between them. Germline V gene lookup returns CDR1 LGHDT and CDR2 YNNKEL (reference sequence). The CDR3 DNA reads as TGTGCCAGCAGCCAACAGGGGAAGAACTCCTACAATGAGCAGTTCTTC. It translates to CASSQQGKNSYNEQFF.

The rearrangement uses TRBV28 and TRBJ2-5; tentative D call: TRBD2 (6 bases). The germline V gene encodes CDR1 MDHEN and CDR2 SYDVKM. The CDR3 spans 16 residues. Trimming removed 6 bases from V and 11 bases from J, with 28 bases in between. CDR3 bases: TGTGCCAGCAGCCTTGGGGCGGGGCCCCTAGGAAATGAGCAGTACTTC. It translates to CASSLGAGPLGNEQYF.

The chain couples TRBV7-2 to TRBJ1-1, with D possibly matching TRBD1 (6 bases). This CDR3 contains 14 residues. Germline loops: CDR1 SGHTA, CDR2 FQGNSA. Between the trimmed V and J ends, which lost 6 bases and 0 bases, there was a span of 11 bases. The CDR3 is CASSSQGLNTEAFF. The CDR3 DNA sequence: TGTGCCAGCAGTTCACAGGGACTGAACACTGAAGCTTTCTTT.

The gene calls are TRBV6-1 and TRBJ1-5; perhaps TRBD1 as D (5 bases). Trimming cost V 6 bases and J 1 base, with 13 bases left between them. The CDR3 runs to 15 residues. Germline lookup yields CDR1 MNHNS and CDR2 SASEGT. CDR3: CASSPYRDSNQPQHF. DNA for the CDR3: TGTGCCAGCAGCCCCTACCGGGACAGCAATCAGCCCCAGCATTTT.

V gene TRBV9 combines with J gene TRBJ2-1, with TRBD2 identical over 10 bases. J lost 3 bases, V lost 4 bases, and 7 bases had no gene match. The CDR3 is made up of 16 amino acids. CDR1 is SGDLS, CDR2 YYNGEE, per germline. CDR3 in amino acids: CASSTRGLAFYNEQFF. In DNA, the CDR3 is TGTGCCAGCAGCACCCGGGGACTAGCGTTCTACAATGAGCAGTTCTTC. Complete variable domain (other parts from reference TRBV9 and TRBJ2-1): DSGVTQTPKHLITATGQRVTLRCSPRSGDLSVYWYQQSLDQGLQFLIQYYNGEERAKGNILERFSAQQFPDLHSELNLSSLELGDSALYFCASSTRGLAFYNEQFFGPGTRLTVL.

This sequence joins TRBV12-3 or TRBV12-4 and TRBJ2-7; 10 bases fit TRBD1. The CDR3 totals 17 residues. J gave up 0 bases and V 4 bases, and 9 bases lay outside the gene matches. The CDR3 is CASSSLGWDRGSYEQYF. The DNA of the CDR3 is TGTGCCAGCAGTTCTTTGGGATGGGACAGGGGCTCCTACGAGCAGTACTTC.

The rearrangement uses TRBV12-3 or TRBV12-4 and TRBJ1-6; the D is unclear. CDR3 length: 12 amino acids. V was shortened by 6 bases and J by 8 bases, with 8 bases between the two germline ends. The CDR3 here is CASSLDHSPLHF. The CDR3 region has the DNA TGTGCCAGCAGCCTAGATCATTCACCCCTCCACTTT.

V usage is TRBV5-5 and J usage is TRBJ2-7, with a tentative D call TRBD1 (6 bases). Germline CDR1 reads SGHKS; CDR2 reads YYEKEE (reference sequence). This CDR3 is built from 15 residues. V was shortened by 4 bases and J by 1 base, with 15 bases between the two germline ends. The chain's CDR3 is CASSLSGGESYEQYF. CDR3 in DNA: TGTGCCAGCAGCCTTAGTGGGGGCGAATCCTACGAGCAGTACTTC.

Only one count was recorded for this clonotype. The CDR3 here is CASRDGQGDTEAFF. In DNA form, the CDR3 reads TGTGCCAGCAGAGATGGACAGGGTGACACTGAAGCTTTCTTT. This chain connects TRBV11-2 to TRBJ1-1; 8 nucleotides match TRBD1. CDR1 and CDR2 (germline): SGHAT, FQNNGV. V trimming: 6 bases; J trimming: 3 bases; junction bases outside the gene matches: 6. The CDR3 has 14 residues.

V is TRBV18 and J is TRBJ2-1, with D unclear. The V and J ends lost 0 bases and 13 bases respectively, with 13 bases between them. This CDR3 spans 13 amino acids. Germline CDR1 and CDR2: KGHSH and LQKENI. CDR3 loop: CASSPPGKETQFF. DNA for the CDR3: TGTGCCAGCTCACCACCCGGCAAAGAGACCCAGTTCTTC.

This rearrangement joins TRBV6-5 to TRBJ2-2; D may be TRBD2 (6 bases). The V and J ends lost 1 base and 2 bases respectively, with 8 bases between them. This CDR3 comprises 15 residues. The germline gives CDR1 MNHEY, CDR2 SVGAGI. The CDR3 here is CASSYLAANTGELFF. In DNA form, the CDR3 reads TGTGCCAGCAGTTACTTAGCGGCTAACACCGGGGAGCTGTTTTTT.

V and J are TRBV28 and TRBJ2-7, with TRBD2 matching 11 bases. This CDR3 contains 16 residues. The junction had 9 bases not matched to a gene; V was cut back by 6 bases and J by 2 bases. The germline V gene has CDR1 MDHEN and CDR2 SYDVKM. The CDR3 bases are TGTGCCAGCAGCCCAAAACTAGCGGGAGTCCCCTACGAGCAGTACTTC. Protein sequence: CASSPKLAGVPYEQYF.

CDR3 loop: CATRGEDLHSGANVLTF. As DNA, the CDR3 is TGTGCCACCCGGGGGGAGGACCTTCACTCTGGGGCCAACGTCCTGACTTTC. V gene TRBV7-9 combines with J gene TRBJ2-6; TRBD2 matches at 7 bases. The CDR3 runs 17 residues. Germline CDR1 is SEHNR and CDR2 is FQNEAQ (reference sequence). V shed 10 bases, J shed 0 bases, and the junction held 12 bases outside the gene matches.

The CDR3 bases are TGTGCCAGCAGCTTCCGAGCGGGGGGCCGCACCGGGGAGCTGTTTTTT. Residues: CASSFRAGGRTGELFF. The rearrangement uses TRBV7-6 and TRBJ2-2; 9 bases align to TRBD2. V shed 3 bases and J 4 bases; nucleotides not matched to a gene: 6. The germline CDR1 and CDR2 sequences are SGHVS and FNYEAQ. This CDR3 is built from 16 residues. The full variable domain, its missing parts supplied by reference TRBV7-6 and TRBJ2-2, is GAGVSQSPRYKVTKRGQDVALRCDPISGHVSLYWYRQALGQGPEFLTYFNYEAQQDKSGLPNDRFSAERPEGSISTLTIQRTEQRDSAMYRCASSFRAGGRTGELFFGEGSRLTVL.

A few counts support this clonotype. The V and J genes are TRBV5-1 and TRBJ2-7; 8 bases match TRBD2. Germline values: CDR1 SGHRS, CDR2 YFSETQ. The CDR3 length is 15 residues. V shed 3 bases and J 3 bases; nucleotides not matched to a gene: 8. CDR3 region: CASSYYSGEFYEQYF. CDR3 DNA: TGCGCCAGCAGCTATTATAGCGGGGAGTTCTACGAGCAGTACTTC.

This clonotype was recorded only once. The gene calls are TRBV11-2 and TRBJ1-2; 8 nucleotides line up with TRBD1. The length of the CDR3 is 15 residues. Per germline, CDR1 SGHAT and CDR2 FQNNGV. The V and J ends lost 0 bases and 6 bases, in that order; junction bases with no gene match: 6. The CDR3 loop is CASSLDRTGTNGYTF. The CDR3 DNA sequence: TGTGCCAGCAGCTTAGACCGGACAGGGACTAATGGCTACACCTTC.

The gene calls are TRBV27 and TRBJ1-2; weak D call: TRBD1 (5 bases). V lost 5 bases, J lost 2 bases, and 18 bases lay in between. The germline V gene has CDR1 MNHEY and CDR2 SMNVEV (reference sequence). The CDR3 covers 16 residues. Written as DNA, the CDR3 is TGTGCCAGCAGTAACCCGGACACGGCGGGGAACTATGGCTACACCTTC. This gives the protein CASSNPDTAGNYGYTF.

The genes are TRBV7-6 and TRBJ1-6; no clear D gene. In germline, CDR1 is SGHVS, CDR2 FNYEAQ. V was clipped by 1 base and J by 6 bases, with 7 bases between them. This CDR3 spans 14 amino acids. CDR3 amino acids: CASSLDSGNSPLHF. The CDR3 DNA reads TGTGCCAGCAGCTTAGACAGCGGTAATTCACCCCTCCACTTT.

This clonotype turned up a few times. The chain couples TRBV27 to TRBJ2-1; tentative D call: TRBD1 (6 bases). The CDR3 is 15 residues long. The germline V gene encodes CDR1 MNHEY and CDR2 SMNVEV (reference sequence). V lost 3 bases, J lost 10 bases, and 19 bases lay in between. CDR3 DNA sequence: TGTGCCAGCAGTTTCACCGGGACACCCCTGGGGGAGCAGTTCTTC. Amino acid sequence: CASSFTGTPLGEQFF.

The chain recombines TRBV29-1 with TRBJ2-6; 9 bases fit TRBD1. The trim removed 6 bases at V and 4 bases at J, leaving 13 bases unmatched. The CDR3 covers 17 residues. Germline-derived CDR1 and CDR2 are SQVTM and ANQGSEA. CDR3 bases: TGCAGCGTAGCCGGGACAGGGCACTCTGGCGGGGCCAACGTCCTGACTTTC. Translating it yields CSVAGTGHSGGANVLTF.

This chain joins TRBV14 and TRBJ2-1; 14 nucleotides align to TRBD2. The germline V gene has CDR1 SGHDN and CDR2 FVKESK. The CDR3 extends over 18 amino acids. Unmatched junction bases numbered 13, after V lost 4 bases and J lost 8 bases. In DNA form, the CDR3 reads TGTGCCAGCAGCCCAGGGACTAGCGGGAGTCGGTACCTCGATGAGCAGTTCTTC. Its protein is CASSPGTSGSRYLDEQFF. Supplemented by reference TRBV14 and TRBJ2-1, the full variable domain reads EAGVTQFPSHSVIEKGQTVTLRCDPISGHDNLYWYRRVMGKEIKFLLHFVKESKQDESGMPNNRFLAERTGGTYSTLKVQPAELEDSGVYFCASSPGTSGSRYLDEQFFGPGTRLTVL.

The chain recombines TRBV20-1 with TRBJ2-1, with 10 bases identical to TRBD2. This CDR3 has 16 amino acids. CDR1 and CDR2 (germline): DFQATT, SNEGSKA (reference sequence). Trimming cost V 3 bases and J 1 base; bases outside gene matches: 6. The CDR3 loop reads CSASGLAGESYNEQFF. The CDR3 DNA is TGCAGTGCTAGCGGGCTAGCGGGGGAGTCCTACAATGAGCAGTTCTTC.